This T cell receptor beta chain derives from a study of blood T cell repertoires in COVID-19. For the study at large: The United States, Italy and Spain were the sources of the acute and convalescent COVID-19 samples. The analysed material was cDNA or gDNA that came from T cells, B-cell-depleted T cells, or PBMCs.

Authors' processing steps: Amplified reference gene primers provided the basis for estimating nucleated cell counts. Assay: immunoSEQ multiplex PCR; the TCRdb copy retains only in-frame clones and omits some. V and J calls and clone size are copied from that table; D and trimming were computed from the DNA. The sample has over 130,000 clones, around nine tenths seen once. The V and J ends lost 5 bases and 6 bases, in that order; junction bases with no gene match: 9. Germline V lookup: CDR1 SGHVS, CDR2 FNYEAQ. This CDR3 has 15 residues. This receptor was obtained from a human donor in a cohort sampled during active COVID-19. The V call is TRBV7-6, the J call TRBJ2-2, with 7 bases lining up with TRBD1. Sequencing was done on a sample of peripheral blood. The chain's CDR3 is CASSPRDSPSGELFF. CDR3 bases: TGTGCCAGCAGCCCACGGGACAGCCCGTCCGGGGAGCTGTTTTTT.